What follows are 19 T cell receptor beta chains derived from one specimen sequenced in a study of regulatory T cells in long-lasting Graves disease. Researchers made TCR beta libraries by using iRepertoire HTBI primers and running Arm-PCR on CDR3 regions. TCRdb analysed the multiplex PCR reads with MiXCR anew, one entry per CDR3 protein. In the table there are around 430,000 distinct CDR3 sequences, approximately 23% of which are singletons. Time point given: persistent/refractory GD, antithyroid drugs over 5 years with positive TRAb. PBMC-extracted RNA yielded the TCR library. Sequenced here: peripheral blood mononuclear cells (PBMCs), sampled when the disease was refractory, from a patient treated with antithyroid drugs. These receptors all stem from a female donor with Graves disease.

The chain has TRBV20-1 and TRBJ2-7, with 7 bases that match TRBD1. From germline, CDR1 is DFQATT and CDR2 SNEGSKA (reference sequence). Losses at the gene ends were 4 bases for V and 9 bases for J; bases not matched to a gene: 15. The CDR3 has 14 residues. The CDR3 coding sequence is TGCAGTGCTACTGCTCGACAGGGACACCTGGGGCAGTACTTC. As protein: CSATARQGHLGQYF.

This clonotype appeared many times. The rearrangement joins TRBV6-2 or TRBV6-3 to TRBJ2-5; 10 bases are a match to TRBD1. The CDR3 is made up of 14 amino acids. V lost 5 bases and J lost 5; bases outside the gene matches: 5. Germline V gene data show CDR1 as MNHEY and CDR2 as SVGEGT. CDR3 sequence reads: CASSQRTGGETQYF. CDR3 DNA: TGTGCCAGCAGTCAAAGGACAGGGGGGGAGACCCAGTACTTC.

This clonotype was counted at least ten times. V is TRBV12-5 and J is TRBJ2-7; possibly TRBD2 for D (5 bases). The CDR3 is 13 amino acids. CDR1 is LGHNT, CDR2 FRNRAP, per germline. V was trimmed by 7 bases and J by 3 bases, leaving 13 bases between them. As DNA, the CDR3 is TGTGCTAGTGCCCGGGGTGTAGGCTACGAGCAGTACTTC. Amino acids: CASARGVGYEQYF.

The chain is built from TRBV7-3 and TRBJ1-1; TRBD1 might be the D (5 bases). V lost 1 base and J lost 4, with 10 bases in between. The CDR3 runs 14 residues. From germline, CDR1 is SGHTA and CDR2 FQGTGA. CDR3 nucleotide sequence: TGTGCCAGCAGCTTAAGGGGCACAGCCACTGAAGCTTTCTTT. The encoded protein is CASSLRGTATEAFF.

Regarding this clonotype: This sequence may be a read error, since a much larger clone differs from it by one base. The CDR3 DNA is TGTGCCAGCAGTGGGACAGATGGGAACACTGAAGCTTTCTTT. Encoded protein: CASSGTDGNTEAFF. The chain combines TRBV6-1 with TRBJ1-1, with D tentatively TRBD1 (6 bases). V gave up 4 bases and J gave up 1 base, with 10 bases separating them. This CDR3 region has 14 residues. CDR1 is MNHNS and CDR2 is SASEGT in the germline V gene.

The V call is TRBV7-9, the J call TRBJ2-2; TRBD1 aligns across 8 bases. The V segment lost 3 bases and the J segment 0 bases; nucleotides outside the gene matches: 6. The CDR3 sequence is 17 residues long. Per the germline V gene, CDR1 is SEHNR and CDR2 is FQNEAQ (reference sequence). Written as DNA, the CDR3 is TGTGCCAGCAGCTTGGGCCCGGGACAGGCGAACACCGGGGAGCTGTTTTTT. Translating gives CASSLGPGQANTGELFF.

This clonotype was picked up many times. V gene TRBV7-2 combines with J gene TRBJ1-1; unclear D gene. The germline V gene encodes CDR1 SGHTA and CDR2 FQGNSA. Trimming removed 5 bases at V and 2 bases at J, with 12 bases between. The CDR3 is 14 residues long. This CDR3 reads CASSRGWINTEAFF. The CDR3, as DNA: TGTGCCAGCAGCCGCGGGTGGATAAACACTGAAGCTTTCTTT. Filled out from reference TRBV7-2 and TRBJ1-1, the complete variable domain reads GAGVSQSPSNKVTEKGKDVELRCDPISGHTALYWYRQSLGQGLEFLIYFQGNSAPDKSGLPSDRFSAERTGGSVSTLTIQRTQQEDSAVYLCASSRGWINTEAFFGQGTRLTVV.

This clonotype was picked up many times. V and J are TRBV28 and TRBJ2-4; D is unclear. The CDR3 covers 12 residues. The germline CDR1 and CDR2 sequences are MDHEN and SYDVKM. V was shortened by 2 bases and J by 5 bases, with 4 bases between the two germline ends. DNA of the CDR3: TGTGCCAGCAGTTTACGGCAAAACATTCAGTACTTC. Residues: CASSLRQNIQYF.

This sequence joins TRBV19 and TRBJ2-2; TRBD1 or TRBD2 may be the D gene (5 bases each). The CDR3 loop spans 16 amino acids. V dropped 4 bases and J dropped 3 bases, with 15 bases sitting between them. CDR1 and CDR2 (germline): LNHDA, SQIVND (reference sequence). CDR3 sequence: CASSTGSGSDTGELFF. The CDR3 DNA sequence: TGTGCCAGTAGTACGGGGTCAGGGTCGGACACCGGGGAGCTGTTTTTT.

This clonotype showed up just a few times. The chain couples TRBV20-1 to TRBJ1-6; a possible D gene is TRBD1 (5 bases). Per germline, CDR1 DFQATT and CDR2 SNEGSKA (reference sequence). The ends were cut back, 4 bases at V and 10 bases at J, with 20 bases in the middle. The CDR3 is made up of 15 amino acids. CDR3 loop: CSATSRDSLWSPLHF. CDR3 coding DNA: TGCAGTGCTACCTCCCGGGACTCACTTTGGTCACCCCTCCACTTT.

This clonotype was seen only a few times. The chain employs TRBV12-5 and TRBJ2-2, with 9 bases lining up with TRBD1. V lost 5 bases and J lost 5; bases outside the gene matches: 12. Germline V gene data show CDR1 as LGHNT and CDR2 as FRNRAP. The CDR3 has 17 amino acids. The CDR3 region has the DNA TGTGCTAGTGGTCCCCCAATAGACAGGGGGGGAACCGGGGAGCTGTTTTTT. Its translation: CASGPPIDRGGTGELFF. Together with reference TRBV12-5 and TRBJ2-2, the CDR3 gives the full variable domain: DARVTQTPRHKVTEMGQEVTMRCQPILGHNTVFWYRQTMMQGLELLAYFRNRAPLDDSGMPKDRFSAEMPDATLATLKIQPSEPRDSAVYFCASGPPIDRGGTGELFFGEGSRLTVL.

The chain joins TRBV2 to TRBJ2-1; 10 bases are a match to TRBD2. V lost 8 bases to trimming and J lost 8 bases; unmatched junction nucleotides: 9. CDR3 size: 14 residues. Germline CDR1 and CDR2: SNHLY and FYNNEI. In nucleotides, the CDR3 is TGTGCCAGCCGTAGGCTAGCGGGAGCGCATGAGCAGTTCTTC. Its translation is CASRRLAGAHEQFF.

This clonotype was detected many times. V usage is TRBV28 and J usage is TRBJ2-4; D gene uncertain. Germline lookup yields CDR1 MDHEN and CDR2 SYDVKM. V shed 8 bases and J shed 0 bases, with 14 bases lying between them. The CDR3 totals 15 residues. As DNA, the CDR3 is TGTGCCAGCTGCCATACAGAGCTAGCCAAAAACATTCAGTACTTC. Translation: CASCHTELAKNIQYF.

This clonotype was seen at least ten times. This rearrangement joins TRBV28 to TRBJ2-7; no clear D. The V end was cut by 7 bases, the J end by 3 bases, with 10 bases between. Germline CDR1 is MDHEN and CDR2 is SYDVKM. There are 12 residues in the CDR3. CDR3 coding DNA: TGTGCCAGCACCCTGACCGGCTACGAGCAGTACTTC. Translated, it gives CASTLTGYEQYF.

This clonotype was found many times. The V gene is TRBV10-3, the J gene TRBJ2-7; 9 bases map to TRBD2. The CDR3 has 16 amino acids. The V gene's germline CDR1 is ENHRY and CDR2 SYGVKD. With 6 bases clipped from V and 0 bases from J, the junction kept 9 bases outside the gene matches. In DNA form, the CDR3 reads TGTGCCATCAGCCTTCCCTTTAGCGGGGGCTCCTACGAGCAGTACTTC. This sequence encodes CAISLPFSGGSYEQYF.

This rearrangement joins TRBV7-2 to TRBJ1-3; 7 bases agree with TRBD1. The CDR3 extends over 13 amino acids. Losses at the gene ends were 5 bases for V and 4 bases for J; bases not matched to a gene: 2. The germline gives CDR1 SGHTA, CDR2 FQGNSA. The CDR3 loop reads CASSRGQGNTIYF. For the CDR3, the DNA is TGTGCCAGCAGCAGGGGACAGGGAAACACCATATATTTT.

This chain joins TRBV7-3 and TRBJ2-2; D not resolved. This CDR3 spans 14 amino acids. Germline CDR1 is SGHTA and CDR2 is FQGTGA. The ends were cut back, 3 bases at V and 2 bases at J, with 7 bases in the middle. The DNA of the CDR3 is TGTGCCAGCAGCTTCGGCCATAACACCGGGGAGCTGTTTTTT. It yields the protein CASSFGHNTGELFF.

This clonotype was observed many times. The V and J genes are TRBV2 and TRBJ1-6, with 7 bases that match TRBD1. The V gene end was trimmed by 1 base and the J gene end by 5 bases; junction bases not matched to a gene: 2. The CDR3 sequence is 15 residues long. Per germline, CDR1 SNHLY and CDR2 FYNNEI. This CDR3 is CASSEDTGDNSPLHF. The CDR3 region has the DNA TGTGCCAGCAGTGAAGATACAGGGGATAATTCACCCCTCCACTTT.

The DNA of the CDR3 is TGTGCCAGCAGTTTGGACATCTTGAATTCACCCCTCCACTTT. Protein sequence: CASSLDILNSPLHF. The rearrangement uses TRBV7-9 and TRBJ1-6; a weak D match, TRBD1 (5 bases). V lost 6 bases to trimming and J lost 7 bases, with 13 bases between them. This CDR3 is 14 amino acids long. The V gene's germline CDR1 is SEHNR and CDR2 FQNEAQ (reference sequence).